This paragraph covers one T cell receptor beta chain sequence. This sample stems from a study of blood T cell repertoires in COVID-19. The CDR3 runs to 13 residues. V was shortened by 1 base and J by 9 bases, with 14 bases between the two germline ends. Germline V CDR1 and CDR2: GTSNPN, SVGIG (reference sequence). Sequencing used immunoSEQ multiplex PCR; TCRdb keeps in-frame clones, though not all of them. The sample holds over 90,000 clones; less than 85% are singletons and the top ten take 3.5% to 4%. V gene TRBV30 combines with J gene TRBJ2-3, with D perhaps matching TRBD1 (6 bases). The TCR originated in a man aged 65 to 79 with COVID-19, enrolled during active disease. The sample comprised peripheral blood. The CDR3 DNA reads TGTGCCTGGAGTGACCTCCCACAGGGAACGCAGTATTTT. Translated: CAWSDLPQGTQYF.